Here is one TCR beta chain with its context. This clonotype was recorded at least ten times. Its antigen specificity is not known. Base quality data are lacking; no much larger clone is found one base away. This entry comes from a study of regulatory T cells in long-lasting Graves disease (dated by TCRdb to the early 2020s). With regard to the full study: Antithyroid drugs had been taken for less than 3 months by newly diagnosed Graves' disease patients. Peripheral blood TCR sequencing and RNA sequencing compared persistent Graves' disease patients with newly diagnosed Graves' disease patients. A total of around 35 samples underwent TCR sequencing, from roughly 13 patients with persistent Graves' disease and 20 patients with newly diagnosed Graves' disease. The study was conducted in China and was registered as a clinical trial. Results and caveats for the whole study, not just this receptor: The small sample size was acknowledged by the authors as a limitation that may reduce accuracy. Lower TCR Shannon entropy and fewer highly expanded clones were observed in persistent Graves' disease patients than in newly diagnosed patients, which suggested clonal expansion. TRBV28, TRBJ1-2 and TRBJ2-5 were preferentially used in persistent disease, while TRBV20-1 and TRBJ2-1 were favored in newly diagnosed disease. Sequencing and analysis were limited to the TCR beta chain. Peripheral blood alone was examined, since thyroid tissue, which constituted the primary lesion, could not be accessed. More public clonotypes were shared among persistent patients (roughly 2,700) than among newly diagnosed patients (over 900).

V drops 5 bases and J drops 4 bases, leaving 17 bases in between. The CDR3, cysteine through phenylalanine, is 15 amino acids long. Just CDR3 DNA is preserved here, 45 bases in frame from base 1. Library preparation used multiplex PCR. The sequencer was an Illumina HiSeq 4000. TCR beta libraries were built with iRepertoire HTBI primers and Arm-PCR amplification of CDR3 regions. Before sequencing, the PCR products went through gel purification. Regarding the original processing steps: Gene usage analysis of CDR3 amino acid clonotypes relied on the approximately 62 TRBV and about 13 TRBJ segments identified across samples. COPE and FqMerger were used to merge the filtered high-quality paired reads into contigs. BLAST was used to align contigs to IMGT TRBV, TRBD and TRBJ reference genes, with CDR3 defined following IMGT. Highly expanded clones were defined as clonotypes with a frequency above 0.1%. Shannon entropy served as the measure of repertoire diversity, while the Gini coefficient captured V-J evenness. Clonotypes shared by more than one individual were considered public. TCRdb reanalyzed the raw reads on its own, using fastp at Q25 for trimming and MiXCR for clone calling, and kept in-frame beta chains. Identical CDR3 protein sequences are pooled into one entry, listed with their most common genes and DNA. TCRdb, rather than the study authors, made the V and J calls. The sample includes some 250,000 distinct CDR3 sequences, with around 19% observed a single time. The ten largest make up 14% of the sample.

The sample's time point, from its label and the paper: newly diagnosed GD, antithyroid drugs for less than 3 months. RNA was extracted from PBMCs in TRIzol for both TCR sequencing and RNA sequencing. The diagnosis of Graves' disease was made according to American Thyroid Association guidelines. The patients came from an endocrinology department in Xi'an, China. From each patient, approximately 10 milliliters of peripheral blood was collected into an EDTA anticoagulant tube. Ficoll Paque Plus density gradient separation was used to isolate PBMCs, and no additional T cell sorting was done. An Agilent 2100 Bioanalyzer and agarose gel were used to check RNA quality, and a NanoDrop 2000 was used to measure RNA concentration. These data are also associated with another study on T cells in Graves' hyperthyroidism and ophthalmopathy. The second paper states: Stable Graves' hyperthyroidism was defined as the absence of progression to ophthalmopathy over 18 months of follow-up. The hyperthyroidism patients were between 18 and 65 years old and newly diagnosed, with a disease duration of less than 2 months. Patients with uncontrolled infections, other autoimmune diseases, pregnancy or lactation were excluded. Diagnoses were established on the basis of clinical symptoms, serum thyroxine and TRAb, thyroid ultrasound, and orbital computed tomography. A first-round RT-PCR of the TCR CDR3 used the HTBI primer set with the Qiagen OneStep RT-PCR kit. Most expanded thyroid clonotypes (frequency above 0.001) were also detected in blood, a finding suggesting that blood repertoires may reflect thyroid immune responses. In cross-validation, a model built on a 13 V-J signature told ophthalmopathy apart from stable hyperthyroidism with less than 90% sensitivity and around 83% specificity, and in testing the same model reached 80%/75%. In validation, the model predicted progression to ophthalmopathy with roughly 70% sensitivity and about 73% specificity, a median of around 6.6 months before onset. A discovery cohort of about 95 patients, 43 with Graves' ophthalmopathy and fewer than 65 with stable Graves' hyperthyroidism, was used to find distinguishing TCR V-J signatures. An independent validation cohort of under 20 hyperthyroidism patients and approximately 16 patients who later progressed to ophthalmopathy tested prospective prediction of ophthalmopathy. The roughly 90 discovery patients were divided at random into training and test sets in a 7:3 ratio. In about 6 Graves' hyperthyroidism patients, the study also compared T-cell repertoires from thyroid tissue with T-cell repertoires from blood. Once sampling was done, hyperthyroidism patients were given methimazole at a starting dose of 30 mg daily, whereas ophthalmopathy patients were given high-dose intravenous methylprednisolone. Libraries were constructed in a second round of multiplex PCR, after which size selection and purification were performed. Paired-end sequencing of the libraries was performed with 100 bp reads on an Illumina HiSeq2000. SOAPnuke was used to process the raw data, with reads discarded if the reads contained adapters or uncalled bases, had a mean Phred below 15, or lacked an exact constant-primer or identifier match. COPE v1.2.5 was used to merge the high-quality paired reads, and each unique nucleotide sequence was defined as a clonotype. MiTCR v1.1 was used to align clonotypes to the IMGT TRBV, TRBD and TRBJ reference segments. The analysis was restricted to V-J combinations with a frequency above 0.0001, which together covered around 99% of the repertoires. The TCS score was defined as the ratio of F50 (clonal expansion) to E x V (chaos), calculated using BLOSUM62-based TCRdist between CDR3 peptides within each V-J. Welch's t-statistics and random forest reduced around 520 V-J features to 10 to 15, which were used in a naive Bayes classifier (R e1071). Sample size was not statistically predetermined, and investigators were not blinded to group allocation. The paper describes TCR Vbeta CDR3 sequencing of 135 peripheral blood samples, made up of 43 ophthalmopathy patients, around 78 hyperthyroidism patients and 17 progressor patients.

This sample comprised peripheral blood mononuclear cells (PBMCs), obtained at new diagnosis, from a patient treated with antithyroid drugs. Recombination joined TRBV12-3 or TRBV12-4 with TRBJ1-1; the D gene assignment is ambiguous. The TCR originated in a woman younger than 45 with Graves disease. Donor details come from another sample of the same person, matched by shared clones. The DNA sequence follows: TGTGCCAGCAGTACTTCCGACACCTTGATCACTGAAGCTTTCTTT. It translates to CASSTSDTLITEAFF.